This is a list of T cell receptor beta chains from one sample in a study of cytomegalovirus exposure and HLA in healthy donors. Method: immunoSEQ multiplex PCR; TCRdb's copy keeps in-frame clones and lacks some. The profile covers 130,000 or so clones, with around 79% appearing a single time and approximately 6.5% taken by the ten largest. Sequenced input: PBMCs. These receptors were obtained from a woman aged 40 to 50 in good health and CMV-seronegative. Both conserved end residues are part of each CDR3. D genes are given only for firm matches. The size of a clone is reported for some rows only, either as once, few or many, or as a class for expanded clones.

TRBD1	TRBV29-1	TRBJ2-1	few	TGCAGCGTCCTGGGACAGGGAAGGGATGAGCAGTTCTTC	CSVLGQGRDEQFF
TRBD1	TRBV5-7	TRBJ2-7	.	TGTGCCAGCAGGCCCGGGACAGGGGCCTACGAGCAGTACTTC	CASRPGTGAYEQYF
.	TRBV10-2	TRBJ1-5	.	TGCGCCAGCAGTGAGTCGCCACGGAGGGGGGGCTTCATTCAGCCCCAGCATTTT	CASSESPRRGGFIQPQHF
TRBD2	TRBV7-6	TRBJ2-1	.	TGTGCCAGCAGCTTGTTAGCGGGGCACAATGAGCAGTTCTTC	CASSLLAGHNEQFF
TRBD2	TRBV7-2	TRBJ2-5	.	TGTGCCAGCAGCTTATGGGCGCTAGCGGGCCAAGAGACCCAGTACTTC	CASSLWALAGQETQYF
TRBD1	TRBV28	TRBJ1-3	.	TGTGCCAGCAGTTTATGGGGACAGAGCTCTGGAAACACCATATATTTT	CASSLWGQSSGNTIYF
.	TRBV15	TRBJ2-7	.	TGTGCCACCAGCAGGATCCCTAGTGACGAGCAGTACTTC	CATSRIPSDEQYF
TRBD1	TRBV15	TRBJ1-1	few	TGTGCCACCAGCAGAGGAAGAAGGGACAGCGAGGCTGAAGCTTTCTTT	CATSRGRRDSEAEAFF
TRBD1	TRBV14	TRBJ1-6	.	TGTGCCAGCAGCCAGGCCAGGGGGAGCCCCCTCCACTTT	CASSQARGSPLHF
TRBD1	TRBV7-2	TRBJ2-1	few	TGTGCCAGCAAACGGCAGGGGGCCTACAATGAGCAGTTCTTC	CASKRQGAYNEQFF
TRBD1	TRBV6-4	TRBJ1-2	.	TGTGCCAGCAGTGGTGGAGGCGGACAGGGGTTTGCAGCGAGTGGCTACACCTTC	CASSGGGGQGFAASGYTF
TRBD1	TRBV2	TRBJ1-2	.	TGTGCCAGCAGTGACGACAGGGGGGACGGCTACACCTTC	CASSDDRGDGYTF
.	TRBV28	TRBJ1-2	.	TGTGCCAGCATGTGGGCAGGGCAGGGTAACTATGGCTACACCTTC	CASMWAGQGNYGYTF
.	TRBV7-9	TRBJ2-7	.	TGTGCCAGCAGCTCGACACTGGGTCGAGAGCAGTACTTC	CASSSTLGREQYF
TRBD1	TRBV4-2	TRBJ2-2	.	TGTGCCAGCAGCCGAACCGGGACAGGCATCCCCGGGACCGGGGAGCTGTTTTTT	CASSRTGTGIPGTGELFF
.	TRBV7-9	TRBJ2-3	.	TGTGCCAGCACCCTACGAGAGGGAGCATTCACAGATACGCAGTATTTT	CASTLREGAFTDTQYF
.	TRBV5-1	TRBJ1-1	once	TGCGCCAGCAGCTTGGTGGCAGGGGACACTGAAGCTTTCTTT	CASSLVAGDTEAFF
.	TRBV21-1	TRBJ2-1	.	TGTGCCAGCAGCAAATTAGTAGGGACTTGGAAGTTCTTC	CASSKLVGTWKFF
.	TRBV9	TRBJ1-5	.	TGTGCCAGCAGCGTAAGGGGGTTGCGCAATCAGCCCCAGCATTTT	CASSVRGLRNQPQHF
.	TRBV27	TRBJ2-5	.	TGTGCCAGCAGTTTTGGGCCGGGGGAGCAGTACTTC	CASSFGPGEQYF
.	TRBV10-3	TRBJ1-2	.	TGTGCCATCAAGCGGGGAAACTATGGCTACACCTTC	CAIKRGNYGYTF
.	TRBV5-1	TRBJ2-4	.	TGCGCCAGCAGCTTGGCCGGGGGAGGGGGTCAGTCCAGAAACATTCAGTACTTC	CASSLAGGGGQSRNIQYF
TRBD1	TRBV28	TRBJ2-7	few	TGTGCCAGCAAAATCCGGGACAGACGCTACGAGCAGTACTTC	CASKIRDRRYEQYF
.	TRBV19	TRBJ2-1	.	TGTGCCAGTAGTATAGGTGCTAGCTCCTACAATGAGCAGTTCTTC	CASSIGASSYNEQFF
.	TRBV7-2	TRBJ1-6	.	TGTGCCAGCAGCCCGGCGGGGGGTATAGTGGGAAATTCACCCCTCCACTTT	CASSPAGGIVGNSPLHF
.	TRBV5-1	TRBJ2-7	.	TGCGCCGGCAGCTCACAGGGTGCCCCCGGTGAGCAGTACTTC	CAGSSQGAPGEQYF
TRBD2	TRBV27	TRBJ2-1	.	TGTGCCAGCAGTTTCGCCACTAGCGGGAGGGCCGATGAGCAGTTCTTC	CASSFATSGRADEQFF
TRBD1	TRBV27	TRBJ2-1	.	TGTGCCAGCAGTTTCACCCGGACAGGGCACTCCTACAATGAGCAGTTCTTC	CASSFTRTGHSYNEQFF
TRBD2	TRBV5-1	TRBJ2-7	.	TGCGCCAGCAGCCCGAGTAGCGGGAGTATCGCCTACGAGCAGTACTTC	CASSPSSGSIAYEQYF
.	TRBV29-1	TRBJ2-1	.	TGCAGCGCCCTGTCAGGATACAATGAGCAGTTCTTC	CSALSGYNEQFF